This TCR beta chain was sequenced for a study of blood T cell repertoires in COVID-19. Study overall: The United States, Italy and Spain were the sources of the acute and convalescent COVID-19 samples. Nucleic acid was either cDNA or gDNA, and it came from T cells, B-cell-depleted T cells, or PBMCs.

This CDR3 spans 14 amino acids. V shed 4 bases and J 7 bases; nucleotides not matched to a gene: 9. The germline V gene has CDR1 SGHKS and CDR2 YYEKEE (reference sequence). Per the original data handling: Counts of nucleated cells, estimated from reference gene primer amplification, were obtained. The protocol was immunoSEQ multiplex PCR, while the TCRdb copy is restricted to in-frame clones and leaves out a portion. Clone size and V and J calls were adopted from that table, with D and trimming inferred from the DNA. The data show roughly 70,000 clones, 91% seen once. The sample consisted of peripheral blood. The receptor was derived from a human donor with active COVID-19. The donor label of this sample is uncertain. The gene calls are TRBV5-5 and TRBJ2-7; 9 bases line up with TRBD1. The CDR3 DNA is TGTGCCAGCAGCAAGGACAGGGGTTTGGGGGAGCAGTACTTC. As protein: CASSKDRGLGEQYF.